This TCR beta chain appears in the sequencing data of a study of breast tumors, draining lymph nodes, adjacent tissues. TCRdb re-derived calls from the multiplex PCR reads in MiXCR, one entry per CDR3 protein. The table records approximately 210,000 distinct CDR3 sequences, less than 40% of them present only once. Axillary draining lymph nodes of breast cancer patients supplied the node samples. Germline V gene sequence: CDR1 MNHEY, CDR2 SVGAGI. The CDR3 consists of 15 residues. Regarding this clonotype: One junction end does not reproduce the germline sequence, and a read error may be involved.

The source is a female donor with breast cancer. Some clones in this sample may be carry-over from other donors' samples. The sequencing sample was made of axillary lymph node tissue. V usage is TRBV6-5 and J usage is TRBJ2-5, with 10 bases fitting TRBD1. CDR3 DNA: TGTGCCAGCAGTCACTCGGACAGGGGGAGAGAGACCCAGTACTTC. Its protein product is CASSHSDRGRETQYF.